This T cell receptor beta chain was documented in a study of neurological immune-mediated disorders. Using its own MiXCR run on the 5' RACE reads, TCRdb lists one record per CDR3 protein. The sample records 55,000 to 80,000 distinct CDR3 sequences, approximately 4.6% being singletons. In this sample, this clonotype turned up many times. With 2 bases clipped from V and 6 bases from J, the junction kept 8 bases outside the gene matches. CDR1 and CDR2 (germline): DFQATT, SNEGSKA (reference sequence). The CDR3 sequence is 15 residues long. The receptor was derived from a woman between 45 and 60 years old with multiple sclerosis. The chain carries TRBV20-1 and TRBJ1-5, with TRBD1 identical over 9 bases. Sequencing input: PBMCs. CDR3 DNA: TGCAGTGCTAGAATTCCGGGACAGGGAAGTCAGCCCCAGCATTTT. Protein sequence: CSARIPGQGSQPQHF.